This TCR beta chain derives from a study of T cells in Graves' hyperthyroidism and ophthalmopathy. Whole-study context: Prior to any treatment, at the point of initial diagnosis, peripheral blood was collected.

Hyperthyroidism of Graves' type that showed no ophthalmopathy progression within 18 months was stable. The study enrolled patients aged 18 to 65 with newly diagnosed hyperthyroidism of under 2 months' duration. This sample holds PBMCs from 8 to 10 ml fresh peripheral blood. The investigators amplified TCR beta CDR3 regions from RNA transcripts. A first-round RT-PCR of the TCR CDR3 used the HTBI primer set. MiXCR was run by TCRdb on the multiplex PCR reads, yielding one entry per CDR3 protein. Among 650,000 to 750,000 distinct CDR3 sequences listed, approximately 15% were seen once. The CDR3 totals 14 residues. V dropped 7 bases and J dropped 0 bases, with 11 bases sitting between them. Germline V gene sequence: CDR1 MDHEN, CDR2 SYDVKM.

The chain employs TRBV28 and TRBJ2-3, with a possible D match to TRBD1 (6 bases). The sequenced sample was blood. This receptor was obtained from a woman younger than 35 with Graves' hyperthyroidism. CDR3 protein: CASNLDRSTDTQYF. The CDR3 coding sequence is TGTGCCAGCAACCTGGACAGAAGCACAGATACGCAGTATTTT.